The clone carrying this TCR beta chain was seen more than once but under ten times. Its antigen is as yet unknown. Here immunoSEQ multiplex PCR was the method, and the copy in TCRdb shows in-frame clones only, minus some. The data show 8,000 to 10,000 clones, with none appearing a single time. These data come from a study of T cells after posttransplantation cyclophosphamide. Regarding the study as a whole: After PTCy, TRB diversity resembled that of CNI/methotrexate controls.

Cyclophosphamide on days +3 and +4 followed busulfan-fludarabine conditioning and a marrow graft. The V segment lost 2 bases and the J segment 4 bases; nucleotides outside the gene matches: 8. Germline CDR1 is KGHSH and CDR2 is LQKENI. This CDR3 is 16 amino acids long. The receptor was derived from a male patient in his fifties who received an allogeneic stem cell transplant from a related donor and was CMV-positive. The graft donor may be the source of some T cells. The source was PBMCs, collected around 350 days after allogeneic stem cell transplant with posttransplant cyclophosphamide. The chain carries TRBV18 and TRBJ2-5, with TRBD2 matching over 9 bases. CDR3 region: CASSPNPPAGGETQYF. CDR3 bases: TGTGCCAGCTCACCAAACCCCCCAGCGGGAGGAGAGACCCAGTACTTC.